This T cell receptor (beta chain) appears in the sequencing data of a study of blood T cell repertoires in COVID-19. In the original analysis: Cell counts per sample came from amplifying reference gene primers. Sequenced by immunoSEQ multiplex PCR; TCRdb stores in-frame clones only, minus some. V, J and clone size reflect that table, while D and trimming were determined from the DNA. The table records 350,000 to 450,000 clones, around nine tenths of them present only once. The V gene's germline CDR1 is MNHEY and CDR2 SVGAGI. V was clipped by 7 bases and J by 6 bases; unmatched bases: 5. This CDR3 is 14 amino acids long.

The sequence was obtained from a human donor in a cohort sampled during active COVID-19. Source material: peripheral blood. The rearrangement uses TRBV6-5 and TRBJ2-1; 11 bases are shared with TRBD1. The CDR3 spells CASIRDRGFNEQFF. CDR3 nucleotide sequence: TGTGCCAGCATCCGGGACAGGGGGTTCAATGAGCAGTTCTTC.